These 30 T cell receptor beta chains share one sample of origin, sequenced in a study of T cells in Graves' hyperthyroidism and ophthalmopathy. The investigators amplified TCR beta CDR3 regions from RNA transcripts. First-round RT-PCR targeting the TCR CDR3 was performed with the HTBI primer set. TCRdb passed the multiplex PCR reads through MiXCR, listing each CDR3 protein once. The sample lists around 700,000 distinct CDR3 sequences, around 19% seen once, with over 15% in the top ten. Sequencing was performed on blood. These TCRs come from a woman between 45 and 60 years old with Graves' hyperthyroidism that later progressed to Graves' ophthalmopathy.

This clonotype has a count of ten or more. V gene TRBV2 combines with J gene TRBJ2-2; 13 bases map to TRBD2. V gave up 5 bases and J gave up 0 bases; unmatched junction bases: 6. In germline, CDR1 is SNHLY, CDR2 FYNNEI. The CDR3 covers 18 residues. The CDR3: CASSFYGLAGANTGELFF. The CDR3 DNA sequence: TGTGCCAGCAGTTTTTACGGACTAGCGGGGGCGAACACCGGGGAGCTGTTTTTT.

The V gene is TRBV5-1, the J gene TRBJ2-6; the match to TRBD1 covers 7 bases. The CDR3 length is 17 residues. Trimming cost V 1 base and J 0 bases; bases outside gene matches: 4. Germline assignment: CDR1 SGHRS and CDR2 YFSETQ. This CDR3 is CASSLSGGTSGANVLTF. CDR3 sequence (DNA): TGCGCCAGCAGCTTGTCAGGGGGTACCTCTGGGGCCAACGTCCTGACTTTC.

This clonotype was picked up many times. This chain joins TRBV5-7 and TRBJ2-7; 9 bases fit TRBD1. TRBV5-7 is an ORF, with its function uncertain. With 5 bases clipped from V and 3 bases from J, the junction kept 18 bases outside the gene matches. CDR3 size: 18 residues. CDR3 protein: CASRYGTGRTPPCYEQYF. CDR3 nucleotide sequence: TGTGCCAGCAGATACGGGACAGGGCGCACTCCTCCTTGCTACGAGCAGTACTTC.

The V gene is TRBV6-4, the J gene TRBJ2-1, with D uncertain. There are 13 residues in the CDR3. The V and J ends lost 6 bases and 4 bases respectively, with 10 bases between them. Germline-derived CDR1 and CDR2 are MRHNA and SNTAGT. CDR3 DNA sequence: TGTGCCAGCAGCCCCTCAGCATACAATGAGCAGTTCTTC. Protein sequence: CASSPSAYNEQFF.

About this clonotype itself: Sequence at one end of the junction differs from germline and may be a read error. The rearrangement links TRBV11-3 to TRBJ2-1, with D perhaps TRBD2 (5 bases). Germline CDR1 SGHNT, CDR2 YENEEA. The CDR3 runs to 15 residues. The CDR3 spells CAGSLGGRRVLEQFF. CDR3 nucleotide sequence: TGTGCCGGCAGCTTAGGAGGACGGCGGGTCCTTGAGCAGTTCTTC.

This clonotype was seen at least ten times. J is TRBJ2-2 and V is TRBV2; TRBD2 aligns across 11 bases. J was trimmed by 0 bases and V by 5 bases; bases with no gene match: 2. This CDR3 is 16 amino acids long. Germline values: CDR1 SNHLY, CDR2 FYNNEI. CDR3 loop: CASSLLAGANTGELFF. CDR3 coding DNA: TGTGCCAGCAGTCTACTAGCGGGGGCGAACACCGGGGAGCTGTTTTTT.

The V and J genes are TRBV7-2 and TRBJ2-7; D is perhaps TRBD2 (6 bases). Germline CDR1 reads SGHTA; CDR2 reads FQGNSA. The CDR3 length is 15 residues. V lost 4 bases and J lost 4, with 17 bases in between. In nucleotides, the CDR3 is TGTGCCAGCAGCTCGTCACCGGGACTGACGTACGAGCAGTACTTC. Its translation is CASSSSPGLTYEQYF.

In this sample, this clonotype turned up a few times. The J gene is TRBJ2-2, the V gene TRBV7-3; 9 nucleotides agree with TRBD1. J lost 5 bases, V lost 0 bases, and 7 bases had no gene match. The CDR3 covers 17 residues. Germline CDR1 and CDR2: SGHTA and FQGTGA. The CDR3 bases are TGTGCCAGCAGCTTAACACCAGGGACAGGGTCTACCGGGGAGCTGTTTTTT. Protein product: CASSLTPGTGSTGELFF.

This clonotype appeared a few times. The chain couples TRBV30 to TRBJ2-7, with 7 bases lining up with TRBD1. The CDR3 extends over 12 amino acids. The V gene end was trimmed by 4 bases and the J gene end by 5 bases; junction bases not matched to a gene: 5. Germline CDR1 GTSNPN, CDR2 SVGIG (reference sequence). The CDR3 loop is CAWKTGFDEQYF. CDR3 DNA: TGTGCCTGGAAGACAGGGTTCGACGAGCAGTACTTC.

The gene calls are TRBV6-2 or TRBV6-3 and TRBJ1-5, with 8 bases aligning to TRBD1. The V segment lost 6 bases and the J segment 3 bases; nucleotides outside the gene matches: 10. Germline values: CDR1 MNHEY, CDR2 SVGEGT. This CDR3 has 16 residues. CDR3 region: CASSKATGADNQPQHF. In DNA form, the CDR3 reads TGTGCCAGCAGCAAAGCGACAGGGGCCGACAATCAGCCCCAGCATTTT.

The sample holds many counts of this clonotype. This sequence joins TRBV3-1 and TRBJ2-4; the D gene could be TRBD1 or TRBD2 (6 bases each). V was pared by 4 bases and J by 2 bases, with 30 bases between. The V gene's germline CDR1 is LGHDT and CDR2 YNNKEL (reference sequence). This CDR3 contains 21 residues. CDR3: CASSPTTFRDKGGSTKNIQYF. In nucleotides, the CDR3 is TGTGCCAGCAGCCCGACAACATTCCGGGACAAAGGAGGGAGTACCAAAAACATTCAGTACTTC.

This clonotype showed up many times. Written as DNA, the CDR3 is TGCGCCAGCAGCTTGGGCGTTAATGGTACCCGGTCGATCGAGCAGTACTTC. As protein: CASSLGVNGTRSIEQYF. The rearrangement links TRBV5-1 to TRBJ2-7; D is ambiguous. This CDR3 is built from 17 residues. Trimming took 0 bases from V and 6 from J, leaving 22 bases between them. Germline V lookup: CDR1 SGHRS, CDR2 YFSETQ.

The chain couples TRBV19 to TRBJ1-1; 11 bases fit TRBD1. Germline trimming cut 7 bases from V and 4 bases from J; bases unmatched to any gene: 11. CDR1 and CDR2 from the germline V gene are LNHDA and SQIVND (reference sequence). The CDR3 contains 16 residues. DNA of the CDR3: TGTGCCAGTATAAACCTACTGGACAGGGGGCTCACTGAAGCTTTCTTT. It specifies CASINLLDRGLTEAFF.

This clonotype was observed a few times. This chain connects TRBV9 to TRBJ1-1; no definite D call. The CDR3 has 14 residues. Germline V gene data show CDR1 as SGDLS and CDR2 as YYNGEE. V was cut by 0 bases and J by 1 base, with 7 bases left in between. The chain's CDR3 is CASSVVRTNTEAFF. CDR3 sequence (DNA): TGTGCCAGCAGCGTAGTTCGGACGAACACTGAAGCTTTCTTT.

This rearrangement joins TRBV9 to TRBJ2-7; D possibly corresponds to TRBD1 (5 bases). The J call is uncertain, as TRBJ2-5 better fits the DNA end. Germline V gene sequence: CDR1 SGDLS, CDR2 YYNGEE. CDR3 length: 15 amino acids. CDR3 protein: CASSAARRGSETQYF. The CDR3, as DNA: TGTGCCAGCAGCGCAGCTCGAAGGGGCTCAGAGACCCAGTACTTC.

The chain employs TRBV29-1 and TRBJ2-2; D is unresolved. The V gene lost 2 bases and the J gene lost 4 bases, with 8 bases spanning the gap. CDR1 and CDR2 from the germline V gene are SQVTM and ANQGSEA. This CDR3 region has 13 residues. The CDR3 loop is CSVERSTTGELFF. In DNA form, the CDR3 reads TGCAGCGTTGAACGGTCTACCACCGGGGAGCTGTTTTTT.

This clonotype was recorded at least ten times. V gene TRBV11-2 combines with J gene TRBJ1-4; D is ambiguous. V lost 2 bases and J 0 bases, leaving 4 bases between the germline ends. There are 14 residues in the CDR3. The germline gives CDR1 SGHAT, CDR2 FQNNGV. The CDR3 is CASSLLSTNEKLFF. In DNA, the CDR3 is TGTGCCAGCAGCTTATTATCAACTAATGAAAAACTGTTTTTT.

This rearrangement joins TRBV2 to TRBJ1-5; no definite D call. Trimming cost V 5 bases and J 0 bases, with 11 bases left between them. The V gene's germline CDR1 is SNHLY and CDR2 FYNNEI. The CDR3 sequence is 15 residues long. The CDR3 spells CASSRADYSNQPQHF. CDR3 bases: TGTGCCAGCAGTCGGGCAGACTATAGCAATCAGCCCCAGCATTTT. The full variable domain, with the rest looked up from reference TRBV2 and TRBJ1-5, is EPEVTQTPSHQVTQMGQEVILRCVPISNHLYFYWYRQILGQKVEFLVSFYNNEISEKSEIFDDQFSVERPDGSNFTLKIRSTKLEDSAMYFCASSRADYSNQPQHFGDGTRLSIL.

The chain has TRBV9 and TRBJ2-7; D is unclear. Deletions cut 3 bases from V and 4 bases from J, with 8 bases between. Germline CDR1 reads SGDLS; CDR2 reads YYNGEE. The CDR3 is made up of 12 amino acids. As DNA, the CDR3 is TGTGCCAGCAGCGCGGATGGGTACGAGCAGTACTTC. Translation gives CASSADGYEQYF.

The gene calls are TRBV29-1 and TRBJ1-1; D remains ambiguous. The CDR3 runs 11 residues. Germline V gene data show CDR1 as SQVTM and CDR2 as ANQGSEA. The V end was cut by 4 bases, the J end by 11 bases, with 14 bases between. The CDR3 protein is CSVGVVDEAFF. In DNA form, the CDR3 reads TGCAGCGTTGGCGTAGTGGATGAGGCTTTCTTT.

This clonotype was found many times. The chain carries TRBV5-6 and TRBJ1-4; TRBD1 is a possible D gene (5 bases). In germline, CDR1 is SGHDT, CDR2 YYEEEE. The CDR3 loop spans 15 amino acids. Between the trimmed V and J ends, which lost 0 bases and 7 bases, there was a span of 13 bases. The CDR3 bases are TGTGCCAGCAGCTTGGAAGGGGACCTAGTTGAAAAACTGTTTTTT. Protein: CASSLEGDLVEKLFF.

The chain combines TRBV25-1 with TRBJ1-1; no clear D. The CDR3 extends over 13 amino acids. The ends were cut back, 4 bases at V and 0 bases at J, with 6 bases in the middle. CDR1 MGHDK and CDR2 SYGVNS come from the germline V gene. CDR3 DNA: TGTGCCAGCAGTGCCAGAGTGAACACTGAAGCTTTCTTT. Translation gives CASSARVNTEAFF.

This clonotype was detected ten times or more. The V and J genes are TRBV3-1 and TRBJ1-5; D uncertain. The CDR3 length is 14 residues. Looked up from germline, CDR1 is LGHDT and CDR2 is YNNKEL (reference sequence). The V gene lost 2 bases and the J gene lost 7 bases, with 12 bases spanning the gap. CDR3 amino acids: CASSQTPGGQPQHF. The CDR3 DNA is TGTGCCAGCAGCCAAACGCCGGGCGGCCAGCCCCAGCATTTT.

This clonotype has at least ten counts. The CDR3 is CASSRGTGTNTEAFF. In nucleotides, the CDR3 is TGTGCCAGCAGCCGCGGGACAGGGACGAACACTGAAGCTTTCTTT. The gene calls are TRBV7-9 and TRBJ1-1, with 9 positions matching TRBD1. Germline values: CDR1 SEHNR, CDR2 FQNEAQ (reference sequence). The CDR3 consists of 15 residues. Trimming took 5 bases from V and 1 from J; bases not matched to a gene: 5.

This sequence joins TRBV20-1 and TRBJ2-1; 8 positions agree with TRBD1. The CDR3 totals 15 residues. Germline V gene data show CDR1 as DFQATT and CDR2 as SNEGSKA (reference sequence). V was pared by 2 bases and J by 2 bases, with 5 bases of the junction left unmatched. This CDR3 reads CSARSTGGTYNEQFF. The CDR3 DNA reads as TGCAGTGCTAGATCTACAGGGGGTACCTACAATGAGCAGTTCTTC.

The chain has TRBV4-1 and TRBJ2-1, with 8 positions matching TRBD2. The CDR3 loop spans 15 amino acids. The germline V gene has CDR1 MGHRA and CDR2 YSYEKL. V was clipped by 4 bases and J by 9 bases; unmatched bases: 11. CDR3 in DNA: TGCGCCAGCAGCCCCCGGGGGGGCCTTTGGGGTGAGCAGTTCTTC. Translation: CASSPRGGLWGEQFF.

There are many counts of this clonotype. The chain couples TRBV3-1 to TRBJ2-4, with 10 nucleotides matching TRBD2. Trimming removed 1 base from V and 8 bases from J; junction bases left unmatched: 5. Germline lookup yields CDR1 LGHDT and CDR2 YNNKEL (reference sequence). This CDR3 has 15 amino acids. The DNA for the CDR3 is TGTGCCAGCAGCCAAGCAAGCGGGGGGGCGGACATTCAGTACTTC. It yields the protein CASSQASGGADIQYF. The full variable domain, completed using reference TRBV3-1 and TRBJ2-4, is DTAVSQTPKYLVTQMGNDKSIKCEQNLGHDTMYWYKQDSKKFLKIMFSYNNKELIINETVPNRFSPKSPDKAHLNLHINSLELGDSAVYFCASSQASGGADIQYFGAGTRLSVL.

This clonotype was counted at least ten times. The chain is built from TRBV3-1 and TRBJ2-1; D is unresolved. The CDR3 extends over 15 amino acids. Germline V gene sequence: CDR1 LGHDT, CDR2 YNNKEL (reference sequence). Between the trimmed V and J ends, which lost 0 bases and 4 bases, there was a span of 10 bases. In DNA form, the CDR3 reads TGTGCCAGCAGCCAAGATGCCCTAGGGTACAATGAGCAGTTCTTC. Residues: CASSQDALGYNEQFF.

For this clonotype: A much larger clone differs by one base, so this may be a read error. This sequence joins TRBV5-5 and TRBJ2-7, with D possibly being TRBD1 (5 bases). Looked up from germline, CDR1 is SGHKS and CDR2 is YYEKEE (reference sequence). The CDR3 runs 16 residues. In DNA, the CDR3 is TGTGCCAACAGCTTGGGGCATGGACGGACGTTCTACGAGCAGTACTTC. Translated, it gives CANSLGHGRTFYEQYF.

The chain employs TRBV27 and TRBJ2-3; TRBD2 aligns across 8 bases. Unmatched junction bases numbered 2, after V lost 2 bases and J lost 1 base. The CDR3 is made up of 15 amino acids. Per the germline V gene, CDR1 is MNHEY and CDR2 is SMNVEV (reference sequence). The CDR3 DNA follows: TGTGCCAGCAGTTTACCAGCGGGGGGCACAGATACGCAGTATTTT. Translating it yields CASSLPAGGTDTQYF.